The clone carrying this T cell receptor (beta chain) has a count of ten or more. The antigen remains unidentified. The V and J ends lost 2 bases and 4 bases, in that order; junction bases with no gene match: 3. The germline V gene has CDR1 MNHEY and CDR2 SVGEGT. There are 15 residues in the CDR3. The data were obtained in a study of identical twins. Donors were all healthy Caucasians. Overall study findings and caveats: One should note that invariant MAIT and iNKT cells could partly confound zero-insertion analyses. Conclusions came from cross-sectional statistical analysis, not from following the same donors. High-abundance cord blood beta clonotypes had fewer insertions; memory repertoires showed none.

TCRdb recomputed calls from the 5' RACE reads with MiXCR, one row per CDR3 protein. The repertoire has roughly 1.6 million distinct CDR3 sequences, around 29% of them found once; the top ten carry approximately 0.29%. This TCR came from a newborn girl in good health. Sequenced input: cord blood. The V and J genes are TRBV6-2 or TRBV6-3 and TRBJ2-3; 10 bases map to TRBD1. The CDR3 reads CASSYPGQGADTQYF. The CDR3, as DNA: TGTGCCAGCAGTTACCCAGGACAGGGGGCAGATACGCAGTATTTT.